The T cell receptor beta chain described here comes from a study of CD8 T cells in Susac syndrome. Regarding the study as a whole: Only a relatively small number of individuals were included in the TCR sequencing and HLA analysis.

Random hexamers served to reverse transcribe roughly 0.5 to 1 ug RNA. Coverage of TCR beta CDR3 amplification by immunoSEQ multiplex PCR extended to 54 Vbeta and 13 Jbeta. TCRdb fed the immunoSEQ multiplex PCR reads into MiXCR, producing one record per CDR3 protein. The sample has fewer than 150,000 distinct CDR3 sequences; 90% to 95% are singletons. Concerning this clonotype: Its specificity is not known.

The germline gives CDR1 DFQATT, CDR2 SNEGSKA (reference sequence). Trimming pared 2 bases from V and 4 bases from J, leaving 11 bases between. This CDR3 comprises 13 residues. From blood CD8+ and CD4+ T cells, TCR beta sequences were generated. The TCR sequence derives from a human donor with multiple sclerosis. The specimen sequenced was CD4+ T cells from PBMCs. The chain employs TRBV20-1 and TRBJ1-1; TRBD1 might be the D (6 bases). The CDR3 protein is CSARKEGGTEAFF. CDR3 sequence (DNA): TGCAGTGCTAGAAAGGAAGGGGGCACTGAAGCTTTCTTT.